These 24 T cell receptor beta chains were sequenced from one sample in a study of blood T cell repertoires in COVID-19. This table comes from immunoSEQ multiplex PCR, and its TCRdb copy is limited to in-frame clones, with some not included. The sample consists of about 280,000 clones, nearly 90% of them appearing once. The sequencing input was peripheral blood. Receptors were obtained from a man younger than 35 with active or convalescent COVID-19.

The rearrangement links TRBV6-5 to TRBJ1-2; 8 bases are shared with TRBD1. V was pared by 6 bases and J by 4 bases, with 10 bases of the junction left unmatched. Germline V gene data show CDR1 as MNHEY and CDR2 as SVGAGI. CDR3 length: 15 residues. The CDR3: CASSLTGQASYGYTF. The DNA for the CDR3 is TGTGCCAGCAGCTTAACGGGACAGGCCAGCTATGGCTACACCTTC.

This chain links TRBV3-1 (or the pseudogene TRBV3-2) with TRBJ2-3, with 9 bases fitting TRBD1. The CDR3 totals 21 residues. With V trimmed by 0 bases and J by 4 bases, 20 bases remained unmatched. The germline V gene has CDR1 LGHDT and CDR2 YNNKEL (reference sequence). This chain's CDR3 is CASSQDRPTAAGTGTPDTQYF. DNA for the CDR3: TGTGCCAGCAGCCAAGATCGACCAACCGCCGCGGGGACAGGGACCCCAGATACGCAGTATTTT.

This chain uses TRBV5-1 with TRBJ2-1; D possibly corresponds to TRBD2 (5 bases). Per germline, CDR1 SGHRS and CDR2 YFSETQ. CDR3 length equals 16 residues. V dropped 1 base and J dropped 1 base, with 12 bases sitting between them. The CDR3 DNA is TGCGCCAGCAGCTTGAGTCCGGAGGCATCCTACAATGAGCAGTTCTTC. Translated: CASSLSPEASYNEQFF.

The V gene is TRBV9, the J gene TRBJ1-1; 10 nucleotides match TRBD1. Germline V lookup: CDR1 SGDLS, CDR2 YYNGEE. The CDR3 has 17 residues. The V and J ends lost 0 bases and 0 bases, in that order; junction bases with no gene match: 5. The CDR3 coding sequence is TGTGCCAGCAGCGTAGCTACGACAGGGGGCGTGAACACTGAAGCTTTCTTT. Translated, it gives CASSVATTGGVNTEAFF.

This clone appeared a few times. The rearrangement uses TRBV10-3 and TRBJ2-5; 7 bases agree with TRBD2. V trimming: 5 bases; J trimming: 4 bases; junction bases outside the gene matches: 4. The CDR3 has 13 amino acids. Per germline, CDR1 ENHRY and CDR2 SYGVKD. The CDR3 sequence: CAISSGMGETQYF. The CDR3, as DNA: TGTGCCATCAGTAGCGGGATGGGAGAGACCCAGTACTTC.

This chain joins TRBV4-1 and TRBJ1-5, with 7 bases aligning to TRBD1. Germline CDR1 MGHRA, CDR2 YSYEKL. V dropped 1 base and J dropped 2; count of bases not matched to a gene: 5. The CDR3 runs 16 residues. The CDR3 spells CASSQGQGIGNQPQHF. As DNA, the CDR3 is TGCGCCAGCAGCCAAGGACAGGGTATAGGCAATCAGCCCCAGCATTTT.

The chain links TRBV7-8 to TRBJ2-2; maybe TRBD1 (5 bases). The CDR3 is made up of 15 amino acids. Deletions cut 0 bases from V and 5 bases from J, with 10 bases between. Germline CDR1 and CDR2: SGHVS and FQNEAQ. This CDR3 is CASSLAGLGTGELFF. CDR3 in DNA: TGTGCCAGCAGCTTAGCGGGGCTTGGGACCGGGGAGCTGTTTTTT.

The chain carries TRBV7-6 and TRBJ2-3; perhaps TRBD1 as D (6 bases). CDR1 is SGHVS and CDR2 is FNYEAQ in the germline V gene. V was pared by 4 bases and J by 1 base, with 18 bases between. The CDR3 has 17 residues. The CDR3 DNA sequence: TGTGCCAGCAGCTATAGGTTGTGGGGGCTTCGCACAGATACGCAGTATTTT. Residues: CASSYRLWGLRTDTQYF.

The rearrangement uses TRBV27 and TRBJ1-1; D call uncertain. This CDR3 contains 16 residues. Trimming removed 5 bases at V and 3 bases at J, with 19 bases between. CDR1 is MNHEY and CDR2 is SMNVEV in the germline V gene (reference sequence). The CDR3 sequence: CASSGHLLGGHTEAFF. The DNA of the CDR3 is TGTGCCAGCAGTGGCCATTTACTTGGCGGGCACACTGAAGCTTTCTTT.

The CDR3 here is CASSVGGQGEEAFF. The CDR3 nucleotides read TGTGCCAGCAGCGTAGGCGGCCAGGGGGAAGAGGCTTTCTTT. The chain recombines TRBV9 with TRBJ1-1; 7 positions agree with TRBD1. The CDR3 is made up of 14 amino acids. V was clipped by 0 bases and J by 11 bases; unmatched bases: 10. Germline loops: CDR1 SGDLS, CDR2 YYNGEE.

This clone has only one observation. The chain uses TRBV7-2 and TRBJ1-1; D not certain. Germline V gives CDR1 SGHTA, CDR2 FQGNSA. This CDR3 has 14 amino acids. With 2 bases removed from V and 3 bases from J, the gap between germline ends came to 10 bases. CDR3 sequence: CASSLSGMHTEAFF. As DNA, the CDR3 is TGTGCCAGCAGCTTAAGCGGGATGCACACTGAAGCTTTCTTT. Drawing the rest from reference TRBV7-2 and TRBJ1-1, the complete variable domain is GAGVSQSPSNKVTEKGKDVELRCDPISGHTALYWYRQSLGQGLEFLIYFQGNSAPDKSGLPSDRFSAERTGGSVSTLTIQRTQQEDSAVYLCASSLSGMHTEAFFGQGTRLTVV.

This clone was detected only once. The chain carries TRBV18 and TRBJ1-6, with TRBD1 identical over 10 bases. The CDR3 loop spans 15 amino acids. Per germline, CDR1 KGHSH and CDR2 LQKENI. V shed 3 bases and J 9 bases; nucleotides not matched to a gene: 5. The CDR3 reads CASSPDRGEISPLHF. The CDR3 DNA is TGTGCCAGCTCACCGGACAGGGGGGAAATTTCACCCCTCCACTTT. Full variable domain (missing parts from reference TRBV18 and TRBJ1-6): NAGVMQNPRHLVRRRGQEARLRCSPMKGHSHVYWYRQLPEEGLKFMVYLQKENIIDESGMPKERFSAEFPKEGPSILRIQQVVRGDSAAYFCASSPDRGEISPLHFGNGTRLTVT.

The chain carries TRBV11-2 and TRBJ2-7; D remains unclear. This CDR3 is built from 13 residues. V shed 1 base and J shed 3 bases, with 7 bases lying between them. CDR1 SGHAT and CDR2 FQNNGV come from the germline V gene. DNA for the CDR3: TGTGCCAGCAGCTTAGGAGGCGACTACGAGCAGTACTTC. Protein product: CASSLGGDYEQYF.

V and J are TRBV7-2 and TRBJ2-5, with 13 nucleotides matching TRBD2. CDR1 and CDR2 from the germline V gene are SGHTA and FQGNSA. V was pared by 3 bases and J by 0 bases, with 10 bases of the junction left unmatched. The CDR3 runs to 19 residues. CDR3 loop: CASSLQPGLAGRYQETQYF. The CDR3 bases are TGTGCCAGCAGCTTGCAACCGGGACTAGCGGGGCGGTACCAAGAGACCCAGTACTTC.

Ten or more counts support this clone. The V call is TRBV10-3, the J call TRBJ1-6, with TRBD1 matching over 7 bases. The CDR3 extends over 14 amino acids. V gave up 6 bases and J gave up 6 bases; unmatched junction bases: 5. Looked up from germline, CDR1 is ENHRY and CDR2 is SYGVKD. CDR3 coding DNA: TGTGCCATCAGGGGGACAGAAAGTAATTCACCCCTCCACTTT. Encoded protein: CAIRGTESNSPLHF.

The sample holds a few counts of this clone. The chain joins TRBV15 to TRBJ2-1; D gene unclear. V was trimmed by 1 base and J by 9 bases, leaving 13 bases between them. CDR1 is LNHNV, CDR2 YYDKDF, per germline (reference sequence). The CDR3 covers 14 residues. The CDR3 bases are TGTGCCACCAGCAGAGGTGTCGAGCCGGGTGAGCAGTTCTTC. This codes for CATSRGVEPGEQFF.

V is TRBV9 and J is TRBJ1-2; the D gene is possibly TRBD1 (5 bases). Germline CDR1 SGDLS, CDR2 YYNGEE. Trimming cost V 1 base and J 7 bases, with 11 bases left between them. The CDR3 loop spans 13 amino acids. The CDR3 sequence is CASSVLGGGGYTF. The CDR3 nucleotides read TGTGCCAGCAGCGTACTGGGGGGAGGTGGCTACACCTTC.

The chain combines TRBV7-9 with TRBJ1-1; the match to TRBD1 covers 9 bases. The germline gives CDR1 SEHNR, CDR2 FQNEAQ (reference sequence). V dropped 7 bases and J dropped 5; count of bases not matched to a gene: 11. The CDR3 is 15 amino acids. Here the CDR3 reads CASTHPTGGLTEAFF. For the CDR3, the DNA is TGTGCCAGCACCCACCCGACAGGGGGTTTGACTGAAGCTTTCTTT.

This clone has only one observation. V gene TRBV27 combines with J gene TRBJ2-7, with TRBD1 matching 7 bases. The germline V gene encodes CDR1 MNHEY and CDR2 SMNVEV (reference sequence). The CDR3 totals 16 residues. With V trimmed by 3 bases and J by 4 bases, 12 bases remained unmatched. CDR3 amino acids: CASSLGTAQAAYEQYF. CDR3 in DNA: TGTGCCAGCAGTTTGGGGACAGCCCAAGCCGCGTACGAGCAGTACTTC.

The CDR3 region is CASSTTGNSNQPQHF. Written as DNA, the CDR3 is TGTGCCAGTAGTACGACAGGTAACAGCAATCAGCCCCAGCATTTT. The chain couples TRBV19 to TRBJ1-5; tentative D call: TRBD1 (6 bases). Trimming removed 4 bases from V and 1 base from J, with 11 bases in between. The CDR3 extends over 15 amino acids. CDR1 and CDR2 from the germline V gene are LNHDA and SQIVND (reference sequence).

The genes are TRBV11-2 and TRBJ2-7; 8 bases align to TRBD2. CDR3 length equals 15 residues. Germline CDR1 is SGHAT and CDR2 is FQNNGV. Trimming at V came to 8 bases and at J to 6 bases, leaving 15 bases not matched to a gene. CDR3 DNA: TGTGCCAGCCGACCACTCCGGGGGGGGCAGGGCGAGCAGTACTTC. Protein product: CASRPLRGGQGEQYF.

The chain couples TRBV10-1 to TRBJ2-3; 8 nucleotides agree with TRBD2. Germline loops: CDR1 WNHNN, CDR2 SYGVQD (reference sequence). CDR3 length: 15 residues. J gave up 4 bases and V 2 bases, and 5 bases lay outside the gene matches. The CDR3 DNA reads TGCGCCAGCAGTGAGACCGGGGGGGCGGCAGATACGCAGTATTTT. Encoded protein: CASSETGGAADTQYF.

This clone appeared a few times. The V call is TRBV15, the J call TRBJ1-5; the D gene is possibly TRBD1 (6 bases). Trimming stripped 8 bases from V and 5 bases from J, with 19 bases between. The CDR3 extends over 15 amino acids. The germline V gene encodes CDR1 LNHNV and CDR2 YYDKDF (reference sequence). Here the CDR3 DNA reads TGTGCCACCGGAGTATCGGACAGCTGGGATCAGCCCCAGCATTTT. Its protein product is CATGVSDSWDQPQHF.

The J gene is TRBJ2-2, the V gene TRBV6-6; tentatively, D is TRBD1 (6 bases). Germline V gene data show CDR1 as MNHNY and CDR2 as SVGAGI (reference sequence). There are 13 residues in the CDR3. The V end was cut by 7 bases, the J end by 4 bases, with 10 bases between. The CDR3 spells CASTQGITGELFF. In nucleotides, the CDR3 is TGTGCCAGCACCCAGGGGATCACCGGGGAGCTGTTTTTT.